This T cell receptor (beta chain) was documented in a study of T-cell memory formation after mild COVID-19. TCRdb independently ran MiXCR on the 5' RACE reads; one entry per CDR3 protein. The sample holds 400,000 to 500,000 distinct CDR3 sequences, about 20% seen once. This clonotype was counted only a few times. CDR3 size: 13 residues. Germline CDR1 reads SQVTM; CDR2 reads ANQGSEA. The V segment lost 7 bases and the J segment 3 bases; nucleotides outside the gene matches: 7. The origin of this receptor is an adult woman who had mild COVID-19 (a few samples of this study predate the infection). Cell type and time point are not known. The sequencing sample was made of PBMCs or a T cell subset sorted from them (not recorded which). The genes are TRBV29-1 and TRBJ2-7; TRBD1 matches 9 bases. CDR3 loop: CSATGTGNYEQYF. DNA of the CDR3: TGCAGCGCAACCGGGACAGGGAACTACGAGCAGTACTTC.